This T cell receptor beta chain was obtained from a study of cytomegalovirus exposure and HLA in healthy donors. Study results and caveats: Despite most TCR sequences being rare, some public TCRs occurred in many donors. V segments that were indistinguishable, TRBV6-2 and TRBV6-3 among them, were omitted from analysis. Being productive about 87% or about 30% of the time was typical of most TCR beta V segments in an earlier analysis.

PCR primers comprised 60 Vbeta and 13 Jbeta primers. Clones were read by immunoSEQ multiplex PCR, and TCRdb kept only the in-frame ones, dropping some. The sample lists around 130,000 clones; under 85% were seen once. The CDR3 totals 11 residues. The germline V gene has CDR1 GTSNPN and CDR2 SVGIG (reference sequence). Remarks on this clone: The antigen is undetermined. The junction shows a germline mismatch at one end, possibly a read error.

The material sequenced was PBMCs. The sequence came from a woman between 45 and 60 years old in good health and CMV-seropositive. The chain uses TRBV30 and TRBJ1-2; D ambiguous. In DNA form, the CDR3 reads TGTGCCGGGTTCGAGGGAGGTGGCTACCCCTTC. Residues: CAGFEGGGYPF.